This T cell receptor beta chain stems from a study of shared clonotypes between healthy human individuals. The table came from immunoSEQ multiplex PCR; TCRdb's copy has only in-frame clones and leaves some out. The repertoire includes 2 million to 2.5 million clones, 80% to 95% of them detected once, and more than 0.35% sits in the top ten. V was pared by 6 bases and J by 4 bases, with 19 bases between. CDR3 length equals 16 residues. The germline gives CDR1 SNHLY, CDR2 FYNNEI. The TCR comes from a man aged 18 to 30 in good health. Some clones in this sample may be carry-over from other donors' samples. The V and J genes are TRBV2 and TRBJ2-1; D may match TRBD1 or TRBD2 (5 bases each). Sequencing was carried out using naive CD4+ T cells from PBMCs. Subset described: CD45RA+ positively selected. CDR3 bases: TGTGCCAGCAGCCAACTCCTTCGGGGCGCTTACAATGAGCAGTTCTTC. Residues: CASSQLLRGAYNEQFF.